This TCR beta chain is from a study of CD8+ T cells in alopecia areata. Extracted RNA was reverse transcribed into cDNA, the sequencing template. The assay was immunoSEQ multiplex PCR, and TCRdb's table has in-frame clones only and misses some. The sample has roughly 150,000 clones, roughly 50% seen once. Germline V gene lookup returns CDR1 GTSNPN and CDR2 SVGIG (reference sequence). The ends lost 3 bases at V and 1 base at J; junction bases unmatched: 9. CDR3 size: 16 residues. Sequenced sample: CD4+ T cells sorted from blood. The gene calls are TRBV30 and TRBJ2-3, with 8 bases that match TRBD2. This clonotype was obtained from a human donor in good health. The CDR3 loop is CAWSRITSGRTDTQYF. The CDR3 bases are TGTGCCTGGAGCCGAATAACTAGCGGCCGCACAGATACGCAGTATTTT.